A single T cell receptor (beta chain) is shown here with its context. Its antigen is still unknown. Being one base from a much bigger clone, this may be a read error. TCRdb recomputed calls from the 5' RACE reads with MiXCR, one row per CDR3 protein. The sample shows 700,000 or so distinct CDR3 sequences, 15% to 20% of them seen only once. The sample originates from a study of CD8 T cells in ankylosing spondylitis. The CDR3 runs to 15 residues. V shed 3 bases, J shed 2 bases, and the junction held 4 bases outside the gene matches. Germline-derived CDR1 and CDR2 are MDHEN and SYDVKM. Whole-study findings and limits: A TCR beta motif of under ten highly homologous variants appeared characteristic of ankylosing spondylitis blood. Reportedly, significant enrichment of disease-linked clones occurred in matched ankylosing spondylitis synovial fluid.

The sequenced sample consisted of blood, either unsorted or a sorted T cell fraction (not recorded which). The receptor was derived from a male donor with ankylosing spondylitis. V is TRBV28 and J is TRBJ2-7; 10 nucleotides match TRBD2. Here the CDR3 DNA reads TGTGCCAGCAGTTTCCGGACTAGCGGAACCTACGAGCAGTACTTC. This codes for CASSFRTSGTYEQYF.